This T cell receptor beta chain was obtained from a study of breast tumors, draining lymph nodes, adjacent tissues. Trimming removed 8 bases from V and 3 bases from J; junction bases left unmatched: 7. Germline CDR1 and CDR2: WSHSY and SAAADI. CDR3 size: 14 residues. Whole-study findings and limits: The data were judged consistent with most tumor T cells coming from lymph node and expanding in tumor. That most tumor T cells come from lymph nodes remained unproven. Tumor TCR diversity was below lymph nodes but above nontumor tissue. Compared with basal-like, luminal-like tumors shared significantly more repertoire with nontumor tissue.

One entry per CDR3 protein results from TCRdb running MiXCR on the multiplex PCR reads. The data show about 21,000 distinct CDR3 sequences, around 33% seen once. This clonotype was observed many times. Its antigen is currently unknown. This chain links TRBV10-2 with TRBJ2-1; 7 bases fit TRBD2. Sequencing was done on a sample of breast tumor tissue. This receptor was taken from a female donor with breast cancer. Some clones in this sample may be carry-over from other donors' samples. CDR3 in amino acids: CASRGLGVYNEQFF. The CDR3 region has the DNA TGCGCCAGCCGAGGACTAGGAGTCTACAATGAGCAGTTCTTC.